The rows below give T cell receptor beta chains drawn from one sample of a study of blood T cell repertoires in COVID-19. The assay was immunoSEQ multiplex PCR, and TCRdb's table has in-frame clones only and misses some. The table has a few hundred thousand clones, approximately 82% seen once. Input material: peripheral blood. The source of these receptors is a woman aged 18-29 years with acute or convalescent COVID-19. Each CDR3 is given with its conserved first and last residue. D genes are given only for firm matches. Only part of the rows carry a size: once, few, many, or a class if the clone is expanded.

j_call cdr3_length clone_size v_call d_call cdr3_nt cdr3_aa
TRBJ1-1 19 - TRBV4-1 TRBD1 TGCGCCAGCAGCCAAGTCTCTCGTTTGACAGGGGCTATGAACACTGAAGCTTTCTTT CASSQVSRLTGAMNTEAFF
TRBJ1-4 15 once TRBV6-6 - TGTGCCAGCATTAAGAGGGCCGAAACTAATGAAAAACTGTTTTTT CASIKRAETNEKLFF
TRBJ2-3 14 - TRBV10-3 TRBD2 TGTGCCATCAGTCCTAGCGGGAGTGCAGATACGCAGTATTTT CAISPSGSADTQYF
TRBJ1-2 13 - TRBV15 - TGTGCCACCAGCCTGACAGGCCGCTATGGCTACACCTTC CATSLTGRYGYTF
TRBJ1-2 15 - TRBV19 - TGTGCCAGTAGTACTCACAGGGCCGGCGCCTATGGCTACACCTTC CASSTHRAGAYGYTF
TRBJ2-1 16 - TRBV19 - TGTGCCAGTACTAATCTAGCCGTTAGCTCCTACAATGAGCAGTTCTTC CASTNLAVSSYNEQFF
TRBJ2-1 12 few TRBV7-9 - TGTGCCAGCAGCTTAGTCAACAATGAGCAGTTCTTC CASSLVNNEQFF
TRBJ2-3 19 medium-sized TRBV5-4 TRBD2 TGTGCCAGCAGCTTGGGGGGCCTTACTAGCGGGAGGGCCGTGGATACGCAGTATTTT CASSLGGLTSGRAVDTQYF
TRBJ2-3 13 - TRBV9 - TGTGCCAGCAGCGTAGCTAGCACGGATACGCAGTATTTT CASSVASTDTQYF
TRBJ2-5 13 - TRBV6-5 - TGTGCCAGTATAGGGACTGCGAAAGAGACCCAGTACTTC CASIGTAKETQYF
TRBJ2-1 14 many TRBV7-3 - TGTGCCAGCAGCTTAGGGGGCGGATACAATGAGCAGTTCTTC CASSLGGGYNEQFF
TRBJ2-7 13 - TRBV12-3/TRBV12-4 TRBD1 TGTGCCAGCAGTTCGCCAGGGGGCTACGAGCAGTACTTC CASSSPGGYEQYF
TRBJ2-5 13 - TRBV4-3 TRBD2 TGCGCCAGCAGCCAAGCACCCGGGACTAGCGGGGACTTC CASSQAPGTSGDF
TRBJ1-6 15 - TRBV13 - TGTGCCAGCAGCTCCAGGGAGGCCTATAATTCACCCCTCCACTTT CASSSREAYNSPLHF
TRBJ2-7 14 - TRBV6-5 TRBD1 TGTGCCAGCAGTTACTCAGGGACAGACTACGAGCAGTACTTC CASSYSGTDYEQYF
TRBJ1-5 15 once TRBV11-2 TRBD1 TGTGCCAGCAGCTTAGGGACAGGGTGGGATCAGCCCCAGCATTTT CASSLGTGWDQPQHF
TRBJ2-7 15 - TRBV3-1/TRBV3-2 TRBD1 TGTGCCAGCAGCCAAGCTACAGGGGGTTTCTACGAGCAGTACTTC CASSQATGGFYEQYF
TRBJ2-5 17 - TRBV9 - TGTGCCAGCAGCGAGGCCGTTTGGGCTAGCGACCAAGAGACCCAGTACTTC CASSEAVWASDQETQYF
TRBJ2-5 11 - TRBV28 - TGTGCCAGCAGTTCTTATGAGACCCAGTACTTC CASSSYETQYF
TRBJ2-7 18 - TRBV7-2 - TGTGCCAGCAGCTACCGAGGCGGACGTCGGGGGGCAGGCTACGAGCAGTACTTC CASSYRGGRRGAGYEQYF
TRBJ2-4 16 - TRBV5-1 - TGCGCCAGCAGGTCCGCCCCTGACTTAGCCAAAAACATTCAGTACTTC CASRSAPDLAKNIQYF
TRBJ1-1 11 - TRBV28 - TGTGCCAGCAGTCCCGGCACTGAAGCTTTCTTT CASSPGTEAFF
TRBJ2-7 8 - TRBV29-1 TRBD1 TGCAGCGTTGAATCGGGACAGTTC CSVESGQF
TRBJ2-2 17 - TRBV5-1 TRBD1 TGCGCCAGCAGCTTGGCTCCTTGGACAGGGGTCCCCGGGGAGCTGTTTTTT CASSLAPWTGVPGELFF
TRBJ1-1 13 - TRBV10-2 - TGCGCCAGCAGTCAAACAGAGAACACTGAAGCTTTCTTT CASSQTENTEAFF
TRBJ2-2 15 - TRBV7-9 TRBD2 TGTGCCAGCAGCTCTGGGCTAGCGGGGACCGGGGAGCTGTTTTTT CASSSGLAGTGELFF
TRBJ2-7 11 - TRBV28 - TGTGCCAGCAGTTTCCACTACGAGCAGTACTTC CASSFHYEQYF
TRBJ2-6 17 - TRBV19 TRBD2 TGTGCCAGTAGTAGACTAGCGGGAGCGGTCGGGGCCAACGTCCTGACTTTC CASSRLAGAVGANVLTF
TRBJ2-7 17 - TRBV5-1 - TGCGCCAGCAGCCTTGAGGGTCCGGGACAACGGGGATTGGAGCAGTACTTC CASSLEGPGQRGLEQYF
TRBJ1-1 14 few TRBV7-9 - TGTGCCAGCAGCAACCGTGGCGGGAGGACTGAAGCTTTCTTT CASSNRGGRTEAFF
TRBJ1-1 13 - TRBV25-1 - TGTGCCAGCAGTGAGCCCTGGGCGCGTGAAGCTTTCTTT CASSEPWAREAFF
TRBJ2-1 16 few TRBV6-5 - TGTGCCAGCAGTTCCGGCGGGTCGTTAGTTAACAATGAGCAGTTCTTC CASSSGGSLVNNEQFF
TRBJ1-1 15 - TRBV7-2 TRBD1 TGTGCCAGCAGCTCCACAGGGGGCCGTTACACTGAAGCTTTCTTT CASSSTGGRYTEAFF
TRBJ1-2 16 - TRBV3-1/TRBV3-2 - TGTGCCAGCAGCCAAGTACGGTCCGGCAGGGACTATGGCTACACCTTC CASSQVRSGRDYGYTF
TRBJ1-1 15 - TRBV5-6 - TGTGCCAGCAGCTTGGGGCGGATATCGAACACTGAAGCTTTCTTT CASSLGRISNTEAFF
TRBJ1-1 14 - TRBV15 - TGTGCCACCAGCGTACCGGGACAGAACACTGAAGCTTTCTTT CATSVPGQNTEAFF
TRBJ2-5 15 - TRBV5-1 TRBD2 TGCGCCAGCAGCTTAGCGGGAGGGAGCCAAGAGACCCAGTACTTC CASSLAGGSQETQYF
TRBJ2-7 13 - TRBV4-2 - TGTGCCAGCAGCCAAGGAAGCGGCGAAGAGCAGTACTTC CASSQGSGEEQYF
TRBJ2-3 16 - TRBV7-6 TRBD1 TGTGCCAGCAGCTTGCAGCCGGGACAGACCACAGATACGCAGTATTTT CASSLQPGQTTDTQYF
TRBJ2-1 16 few TRBV28 TRBD1 TGTGCCAGCAGTCCCCCGGGGCAGGGGGCTAGCAATGAGCAGTTCTTC CASSPPGQGASNEQFF
TRBJ1-4 16 - TRBV25-1 TRBD1 TGTGCCAGCAGTCCCCCTGGGACAGGGCGGGCCGAAAAACTGTTTTTT CASSPPGTGRAEKLFF
TRBJ2-2 14 - TRBV10-3 TRBD1 TGTGCCATCAGTGGACAGGGGATCACCGGGGAGCTGTTTTTT CAISGQGITGELFF
TRBJ2-1 16 - TRBV28 - TGTGCCAGCAGCCAGCGACAGGAGAGCTCCTACAATGAGCAGTTCTTC CASSQRQESSYNEQFF
TRBJ1-5 14 - TRBV4-2 - TGTGCCAGCAGCCACGGACTCCAGGATCAGCCCCAGCATTTT CASSHGLQDQPQHF
TRBJ2-7 14 few TRBV3-1/TRBV3-2 - TGTGCCAGCAGCGCGGGCGGCGGATCCTACGAGCAGTACTTC CASSAGGGSYEQYF